Below, 32 T cell receptor beta chains from the same sample are listed, as sequenced in a study of radiation and T cells in renal cell carcinoma. Time point in this sample: blood 2 weeks post-SBRT. The treatment is: 15 Gy SBRT to primary tumor, nephrectomy 4 weeks later. Sequenced by immunoSEQ multiplex PCR; TCRdb stores in-frame clones only, minus some. This table has fewer than 90,000 clones, 80% to 90% appearing once. The source was blood, collected from a patient whose treatment included radiotherapy and nephrectomy. These receptor sequences come from a woman aged 50 to 65 with renal cell carcinoma.

The chain combines TRBV5-6 with TRBJ2-7; D may correspond to TRBD1 or TRBD2 (5 bases each). Germline loops: CDR1 SGHDT, CDR2 YYEEEE. V was trimmed by 0 bases and J by 4 bases, leaving 17 bases between them. The CDR3 spans 16 residues. In DNA form, the CDR3 reads TGTGCCAGCAGCTTGGGACTCCGTGGGGACGCTTACGAGCAGTACTTC. It yields the protein CASSLGLRGDAYEQYF.

V gene TRBV11-2 combines with J gene TRBJ2-2, with D possibly being TRBD1 (5 bases). V was pared by 5 bases and J by 6 bases, with 10 bases between. In germline, CDR1 is SGHAT, CDR2 FQNNGV. This CDR3 has 13 residues. The CDR3 protein is CASSPGAPGELFF. The CDR3 bases are TGTGCCAGCAGCCCTGGGGCCCCCGGGGAGCTGTTTTTT.

The chain joins TRBV30 to TRBJ2-7, with TRBD2 as a possible D gene (5 bases). CDR1 and CDR2 from the germline V gene are GTSNPN and SVGIG (reference sequence). The CDR3 runs to 14 residues. The V and J ends lost 5 bases and 0 bases respectively, with 14 bases between them. The DNA for the CDR3 is TGTGCCTGGCGGGAATGGGGTAGCTCCTACGAGCAGTACTTC. It translates to CAWREWGSSYEQYF.

This chain connects TRBV19 to TRBJ1-5, with TRBD1 matching over 8 bases. CDR1 is LNHDA, CDR2 SQIVND, per germline (reference sequence). V shed 7 bases, J shed 2 bases, and the junction held 10 bases outside the gene matches. This CDR3 contains 16 residues. CDR3 DNA: TGTGCCAGTACCGGGACAGGTTGGTTAGGCAATCAGCCCCAGCATTTT. This encodes CASTGTGWLGNQPQHF.

The chain has TRBV5-6 and TRBJ1-2; D is unresolved. CDR3 length: 14 residues. Germline CDR1 SGHDT, CDR2 YYEEEE. V was shortened by 0 bases and J by 7 bases, with 13 bases between the two germline ends. CDR3 DNA sequence: TGTGCCAGCAGCTTGGACGTGGTTATCGGTGGCTACACCTTC. This codes for CASSLDVVIGGYTF. The complete variable domain, with remaining parts taken from reference TRBV5-6 and TRBJ1-2, reads DAGVTQSPTHLIKTRGQQVTLRCSPKSGHDTVSWYQQALGQGPQFIFQYYEEEERQRGNFPDRFSGHQFPNYSSELNVNALLLGDSALYLCASSLDVVIGGYTFGSGTRLTVV.

The rearrangement joins TRBV9 to TRBJ2-3; perhaps TRBD2 as D (5 bases). V was trimmed by 5 bases and J by 2 bases, leaving 15 bases between them. The CDR3 contains 15 residues. The germline gives CDR1 SGDLS, CDR2 YYNGEE. The CDR3 DNA sequence: TGTGCCAGCAGTCTATTAGCTAGCTCCACAGATACGCAGTATTTT. Translated: CASSLLASSTDTQYF.

J is TRBJ2-7 and V is TRBV10-3; D is unclear. The CDR3 contains 15 residues. The germline CDR1 and CDR2 sequences are ENHRY and SYGVKD. Trimming removed 2 bases from V and 4 bases from J, with 15 bases in between. The CDR3 here is CAISELHLRGYEQYF. The CDR3 DNA reads as TGTGCCATCAGTGAGCTGCATCTCCGTGGGTACGAGCAGTACTTC.

This clone was seen once. The chain is built from TRBV30 and TRBJ1-3; the D gene is possibly TRBD1 (6 bases). The CDR3 is 13 amino acids. Deletions cut 4 bases from V and 4 bases from J, with 11 bases between. Germline V gene lookup returns CDR1 GTSNPN and CDR2 SVGIG (reference sequence). In DNA form, the CDR3 reads TGTGCCTGGACGAGGGGGGGAGGAAACACCATATATTTT. Translating it yields CAWTRGGGNTIYF.

The rearrangement links TRBV5-1 to TRBJ1-1, with D hard to call. V was trimmed by 0 bases and J by 3 bases, leaving 6 bases between them. The CDR3 consists of 13 residues. Germline CDR1 reads SGHRS; CDR2 reads YFSETQ. DNA of the CDR3: TGCGCCAGCAGCTTGGAGGTTTACACTGAAGCTTTCTTT. Its translation is CASSLEVYTEAFF.

This clone was recorded once. CDR3: CASSSIGTSTDTQYF. The CDR3 DNA is TGTGCCAGTAGTAGCATCGGGACTAGCACAGATACGCAGTATTTT. The rearrangement joins TRBV19 to TRBJ2-3, with D possibly TRBD2 on 6 matching bases. Per the germline V gene, CDR1 is LNHDA and CDR2 is SQIVND (reference sequence). Between the trimmed V and J ends, which lost 4 bases and 0 bases, there was a span of 11 bases. This CDR3 comprises 15 residues.

This clone appeared a single time. The J gene is TRBJ2-5, the V gene TRBV9, with a tentative D call TRBD2 (7 bases). From germline, CDR1 is SGDLS and CDR2 YYNGEE. The CDR3 consists of 15 residues. The V gene lost 6 bases and the J gene lost 5 bases, with 20 bases spanning the gap. CDR3 region: CASTIGGGEGETQYF. CDR3 DNA: TGTGCCAGCACCATAGGGGGGGGCGAAGGCGAGACCCAGTACTTC.

The chain employs TRBV28 and TRBJ1-3, with D tentatively TRBD1 (5 bases). CDR3 length: 16 amino acids. Germline CDR1 is MDHEN and CDR2 is SYDVKM. Trimming left V 2 bases short and J 1 base short, with 12 bases between. In DNA form, the CDR3 reads TGTGCCAGCAGTTTAACGGGGGTAGGATCTGGAAACACCATATATTTT. Protein product: CASSLTGVGSGNTIYF.

The table lists this clone with a few counts. V gene TRBV7-2 combines with J gene TRBJ2-5, with D perhaps matching TRBD1 (5 bases). The CDR3 is 16 amino acids. V was clipped by 5 bases and J by 5 bases, with 21 bases between them. Germline V CDR1 and CDR2: SGHTA, FQGNSA. The CDR3 region is CASSPGAVSAGETQYF. The CDR3, as DNA: TGTGCCAGCAGCCCTGGGGCCGTCAGCGCCGGGGAGACCCAGTACTTC.

The CDR3 reads CASSQGAGVETQYF. The CDR3 region has the DNA TGCGCCAGCAGCCAAGGGGCAGGGGTAGAGACCCAGTACTTC. The chain couples TRBV4-1 to TRBJ2-5; possible D gene TRBD1, 6 bases. Germline V lookup: CDR1 MGHRA, CDR2 YSYEKL. With 1 base removed from V and 4 bases from J, the gap between germline ends came to 10 bases. The CDR3 loop spans 14 amino acids.

The CDR3 loop reads CASRGTTGRSYNEQFF. The CDR3 DNA sequence: TGTGCCAGCAGAGGGACCACTGGGCGGTCCTACAATGAGCAGTTCTTC. This chain joins TRBV5-4 and TRBJ2-1; perhaps D is TRBD1 or TRBD2 (5 bases each). CDR1 is SGHNT and CDR2 is YYREEE in the germline V gene (reference sequence). The CDR3 loop spans 16 amino acids. The V and J ends lost 5 bases and 1 base respectively, with 16 bases between them. The full variable domain, in which reference TRBV5-4 and TRBJ2-1 provide the parts outside the CDR3, is ETGVTQSPTHLIKTRGQQVTLRCSSQSGHNTVSWYQQALGQGPQFIFQYYREEENGRGNFPPRFSGLQFPNYSSELNVNALELDDSALYLCASRGTTGRSYNEQFFGPGTRLTVL.

This CDR3 reads CASTPVKGSEQFF. For the CDR3, the DNA is TGTGCCAGCACCCCAGTTAAGGGGAGTGAGCAGTTCTTC. The chain combines TRBV25-1 with TRBJ2-1; the D call may be TRBD1 or TRBD2 (5 bases each). This CDR3 has 13 amino acids. Trimming removed 7 bases from V and 9 bases from J, with 16 bases in between. Germline V CDR1 and CDR2: MGHDK, SYGVNS.

The V and J genes are TRBV6-5 and TRBJ2-1; 8 positions match TRBD2. V lost 7 bases, J lost 5 bases, and 7 bases stayed unmatched. The V gene's germline CDR1 is MNHEY and CDR2 SVGAGI. The CDR3 totals 14 residues. The CDR3: CASTRGGGNNEQFF. In DNA, the CDR3 is TGTGCCAGCACCCGGGGCGGGGGGAACAATGAGCAGTTCTTC.

The CDR3 sequence: CASSQLAGAPEKGYTF. The CDR3 DNA sequence: TGTGCCAGCAGCCAATTGGCAGGGGCCCCCGAGAAAGGCTACACCTTC. This chain uses TRBV11-2 with TRBJ1-2, with D maybe TRBD1 (6 bases). V dropped 5 bases and J dropped 8 bases, with 24 bases sitting between them. Germline CDR1 reads SGHAT; CDR2 reads FQNNGV. This CDR3 comprises 16 residues.

This chain links TRBV2 with TRBJ2-2, with D tentatively TRBD1 (5 bases). V dropped 9 bases and J dropped 5 bases, with 16 bases sitting between them. Per germline, CDR1 SNHLY and CDR2 FYNNEI. This CDR3 is built from 14 residues. CDR3 protein: CASSQALGTGELFF. CDR3 nucleotide sequence: TGTGCCAGTTCACAGGCCCTGGGGACCGGGGAGCTGTTTTTT.

This clone was counted only a few times. The DNA for the CDR3 is TGCGCCAGCAGCCAACAGAGCTGGGGTGGCTACACCTTC. Encoded protein: CASSQQSWGGYTF. The gene calls are TRBV4-1 and TRBJ1-2; no clear D. V was clipped by 2 bases and J by 7 bases, with 11 bases between them. This CDR3 region has 13 residues. Germline V gene lookup returns CDR1 MGHRA and CDR2 YSYEKL.

The V call is TRBV7-6, the J call TRBJ2-3; D is unclear. The CDR3 has 12 amino acids. Germline loops: CDR1 SGHVS, CDR2 FNYEAQ. V was shortened by 2 bases and J by 2 bases, with 2 bases between the two germline ends. CDR3 protein: CASSLPTDTQYF. The CDR3 DNA reads TGTGCCAGCAGCTTACCCACAGATACGCAGTATTTT.

This clone was seen just once. V usage is TRBV25-1 and J usage is TRBJ1-5; D unresolved. This CDR3 is 14 amino acids long. Looked up from germline, CDR1 is MGHDK and CDR2 is SYGVNS. Trimming pared 6 bases from V and 3 bases from J, leaving 12 bases between. The CDR3 here is CASRSNGFNQPQHF. In nucleotides, the CDR3 is TGTGCCAGCAGATCAAATGGATTCAATCAGCCCCAGCATTTT. Based on the CDR3 plus reference TRBV25-1 and TRBJ1-5, the full variable domain is EADIYQTPRYLVIGTGKKITLECSQTMGHDKMYWYQQDPGMELHLIHYSYGVNSTEKGDLSSESTVSRIRTEHFPLTLESARPSHTSQYLCASRSNGFNQPQHFGDGTRLSIL.

The chain carries TRBV7-8 and TRBJ2-3; D gene uncertain. V gave up 5 bases and J gave up 7 bases, with 19 bases separating them. Germline CDR1 and CDR2: SGHVS and FQNEAQ. The CDR3 spans 15 residues. The CDR3 here is CASSPVEPGSYTQYF. As DNA, the CDR3 is TGTGCCAGCAGCCCGGTTGAGCCCGGCAGTTATACGCAGTATTTT.

This rearrangement joins TRBV5-5 to TRBJ1-3, with a weak D call TRBD1 (6 bases). Germline V gene data show CDR1 as SGHKS and CDR2 as YYEKEE (reference sequence). V gave up 4 bases and J gave up 0 bases, with 14 bases separating them. The CDR3 has 16 amino acids. CDR3 residues: CASSPPGGLSGNTIYF. The CDR3 nucleotides read TGTGCCAGCAGCCCGCCGGGGGGCCTCTCTGGAAACACCATATATTTT.

In this sample, this clone turned up once. The chain uses TRBV5-4 and TRBJ1-1; D not resolved. Trimming stripped 4 bases from V and 0 bases from J, with 19 bases between. CDR1 is SGHNT and CDR2 is YYREEE in the germline V gene (reference sequence). The CDR3 has 17 residues. The CDR3 here is CASSQDMAGGMNTEAFF. CDR3 in DNA: TGTGCCAGCAGCCAAGATATGGCCGGCGGCATGAACACTGAAGCTTTCTTT. Using reference TRBV5-4 and TRBJ1-1 for the parts outside the CDR3, the full variable domain is ETGVTQSPTHLIKTRGQQVTLRCSSQSGHNTVSWYQQALGQGPQFIFQYYREEENGRGNFPPRFSGLQFPNYSSELNVNALELDDSALYLCASSQDMAGGMNTEAFFGQGTRLTVV.

V usage is TRBV11-3 and J usage is TRBJ2-3; D not certain. Trimming took 1 base from V and 2 from J, leaving 7 bases between them. Germline-derived CDR1 and CDR2 are SGHNT and YENEEA. The CDR3 runs 14 residues. CDR3 loop: CASSLGSATDTQYF. CDR3 nucleotide sequence: TGTGCCAGCAGCTTAGGGAGTGCCACAGATACGCAGTATTTT.

The V gene is TRBV7-2, the J gene TRBJ1-3; D not resolved. The CDR3 loop spans 15 amino acids. The V end was cut by 5 bases, the J end by 0 bases, with 11 bases between. The V gene's germline CDR1 is SGHTA and CDR2 FQGNSA. The CDR3 here is CASSPVVSSGNTIYF. CDR3 nucleotides: TGTGCCAGCAGCCCCGTCGTGAGCTCTGGAAACACCATATATTTT.

The V call is TRBV6-1, the J call TRBJ1-4; D call uncertain. In germline, CDR1 is MNHNS, CDR2 SASEGT. This CDR3 has 13 amino acids. V lost 3 bases and J lost 0, with 2 bases in between. The CDR3: CASSDSTNEKLFF. The CDR3 DNA sequence: TGTGCCAGCAGTGACTCAACTAATGAAAAACTGTTTTTT.

For this clone: Other nucleotide sequences from this sample produce the same CDR3. J is TRBJ1-1 and V is TRBV6-5; TRBD1 is a possible D gene (5 bases). CDR3 size: 14 residues. Per the germline V gene, CDR1 is MNHEY and CDR2 is SVGAGI. The ends were cut back, 2 bases at V and 0 bases at J, with 7 bases in the middle. This CDR3 reads CASSYRGLNTEAFF. DNA for the CDR3: TGTGCCAGCAGTTACCGGGGGTTGAACACTGAAGCTTTCTTT.

The chain is built from TRBV28 and TRBJ1-5; D unclear. Trimming took 7 bases from V and 4 from J, leaving 11 bases between them. Germline V gene data show CDR1 as MDHEN and CDR2 as SYDVKM. The CDR3 consists of 13 residues. CDR3 region: CASTEVRNQPQHF. The CDR3 DNA reads TGTGCCAGCACCGAGGTCCGTAATCAGCCCCAGCATTTT.

The chain couples TRBV28 to TRBJ2-5; D might be TRBD1 (6 bases). This CDR3 has 14 amino acids. Trimming cost V 5 bases and J 4 bases, with 14 bases left between them. Germline values: CDR1 MDHEN, CDR2 SYDVKM. This chain's CDR3 is CASSPRARGETQYF. In DNA form, the CDR3 reads TGTGCCAGCAGTCCCAGGGCCAGGGGAGAGACCCAGTACTTC.

This clone was detected a few times. This chain uses TRBV7-9 with TRBJ1-3, with no clear D. The length of the CDR3 is 15 residues. The germline gives CDR1 SEHNR, CDR2 FQNEAQ (reference sequence). Trimming cost V 1 base and J 0 bases, with 7 bases left between them. The CDR3 coding sequence is TGTGCCAGCAGCTTAGAACAGATCTCTGGAAACACCATATATTTT. Translated: CASSLEQISGNTIYF.